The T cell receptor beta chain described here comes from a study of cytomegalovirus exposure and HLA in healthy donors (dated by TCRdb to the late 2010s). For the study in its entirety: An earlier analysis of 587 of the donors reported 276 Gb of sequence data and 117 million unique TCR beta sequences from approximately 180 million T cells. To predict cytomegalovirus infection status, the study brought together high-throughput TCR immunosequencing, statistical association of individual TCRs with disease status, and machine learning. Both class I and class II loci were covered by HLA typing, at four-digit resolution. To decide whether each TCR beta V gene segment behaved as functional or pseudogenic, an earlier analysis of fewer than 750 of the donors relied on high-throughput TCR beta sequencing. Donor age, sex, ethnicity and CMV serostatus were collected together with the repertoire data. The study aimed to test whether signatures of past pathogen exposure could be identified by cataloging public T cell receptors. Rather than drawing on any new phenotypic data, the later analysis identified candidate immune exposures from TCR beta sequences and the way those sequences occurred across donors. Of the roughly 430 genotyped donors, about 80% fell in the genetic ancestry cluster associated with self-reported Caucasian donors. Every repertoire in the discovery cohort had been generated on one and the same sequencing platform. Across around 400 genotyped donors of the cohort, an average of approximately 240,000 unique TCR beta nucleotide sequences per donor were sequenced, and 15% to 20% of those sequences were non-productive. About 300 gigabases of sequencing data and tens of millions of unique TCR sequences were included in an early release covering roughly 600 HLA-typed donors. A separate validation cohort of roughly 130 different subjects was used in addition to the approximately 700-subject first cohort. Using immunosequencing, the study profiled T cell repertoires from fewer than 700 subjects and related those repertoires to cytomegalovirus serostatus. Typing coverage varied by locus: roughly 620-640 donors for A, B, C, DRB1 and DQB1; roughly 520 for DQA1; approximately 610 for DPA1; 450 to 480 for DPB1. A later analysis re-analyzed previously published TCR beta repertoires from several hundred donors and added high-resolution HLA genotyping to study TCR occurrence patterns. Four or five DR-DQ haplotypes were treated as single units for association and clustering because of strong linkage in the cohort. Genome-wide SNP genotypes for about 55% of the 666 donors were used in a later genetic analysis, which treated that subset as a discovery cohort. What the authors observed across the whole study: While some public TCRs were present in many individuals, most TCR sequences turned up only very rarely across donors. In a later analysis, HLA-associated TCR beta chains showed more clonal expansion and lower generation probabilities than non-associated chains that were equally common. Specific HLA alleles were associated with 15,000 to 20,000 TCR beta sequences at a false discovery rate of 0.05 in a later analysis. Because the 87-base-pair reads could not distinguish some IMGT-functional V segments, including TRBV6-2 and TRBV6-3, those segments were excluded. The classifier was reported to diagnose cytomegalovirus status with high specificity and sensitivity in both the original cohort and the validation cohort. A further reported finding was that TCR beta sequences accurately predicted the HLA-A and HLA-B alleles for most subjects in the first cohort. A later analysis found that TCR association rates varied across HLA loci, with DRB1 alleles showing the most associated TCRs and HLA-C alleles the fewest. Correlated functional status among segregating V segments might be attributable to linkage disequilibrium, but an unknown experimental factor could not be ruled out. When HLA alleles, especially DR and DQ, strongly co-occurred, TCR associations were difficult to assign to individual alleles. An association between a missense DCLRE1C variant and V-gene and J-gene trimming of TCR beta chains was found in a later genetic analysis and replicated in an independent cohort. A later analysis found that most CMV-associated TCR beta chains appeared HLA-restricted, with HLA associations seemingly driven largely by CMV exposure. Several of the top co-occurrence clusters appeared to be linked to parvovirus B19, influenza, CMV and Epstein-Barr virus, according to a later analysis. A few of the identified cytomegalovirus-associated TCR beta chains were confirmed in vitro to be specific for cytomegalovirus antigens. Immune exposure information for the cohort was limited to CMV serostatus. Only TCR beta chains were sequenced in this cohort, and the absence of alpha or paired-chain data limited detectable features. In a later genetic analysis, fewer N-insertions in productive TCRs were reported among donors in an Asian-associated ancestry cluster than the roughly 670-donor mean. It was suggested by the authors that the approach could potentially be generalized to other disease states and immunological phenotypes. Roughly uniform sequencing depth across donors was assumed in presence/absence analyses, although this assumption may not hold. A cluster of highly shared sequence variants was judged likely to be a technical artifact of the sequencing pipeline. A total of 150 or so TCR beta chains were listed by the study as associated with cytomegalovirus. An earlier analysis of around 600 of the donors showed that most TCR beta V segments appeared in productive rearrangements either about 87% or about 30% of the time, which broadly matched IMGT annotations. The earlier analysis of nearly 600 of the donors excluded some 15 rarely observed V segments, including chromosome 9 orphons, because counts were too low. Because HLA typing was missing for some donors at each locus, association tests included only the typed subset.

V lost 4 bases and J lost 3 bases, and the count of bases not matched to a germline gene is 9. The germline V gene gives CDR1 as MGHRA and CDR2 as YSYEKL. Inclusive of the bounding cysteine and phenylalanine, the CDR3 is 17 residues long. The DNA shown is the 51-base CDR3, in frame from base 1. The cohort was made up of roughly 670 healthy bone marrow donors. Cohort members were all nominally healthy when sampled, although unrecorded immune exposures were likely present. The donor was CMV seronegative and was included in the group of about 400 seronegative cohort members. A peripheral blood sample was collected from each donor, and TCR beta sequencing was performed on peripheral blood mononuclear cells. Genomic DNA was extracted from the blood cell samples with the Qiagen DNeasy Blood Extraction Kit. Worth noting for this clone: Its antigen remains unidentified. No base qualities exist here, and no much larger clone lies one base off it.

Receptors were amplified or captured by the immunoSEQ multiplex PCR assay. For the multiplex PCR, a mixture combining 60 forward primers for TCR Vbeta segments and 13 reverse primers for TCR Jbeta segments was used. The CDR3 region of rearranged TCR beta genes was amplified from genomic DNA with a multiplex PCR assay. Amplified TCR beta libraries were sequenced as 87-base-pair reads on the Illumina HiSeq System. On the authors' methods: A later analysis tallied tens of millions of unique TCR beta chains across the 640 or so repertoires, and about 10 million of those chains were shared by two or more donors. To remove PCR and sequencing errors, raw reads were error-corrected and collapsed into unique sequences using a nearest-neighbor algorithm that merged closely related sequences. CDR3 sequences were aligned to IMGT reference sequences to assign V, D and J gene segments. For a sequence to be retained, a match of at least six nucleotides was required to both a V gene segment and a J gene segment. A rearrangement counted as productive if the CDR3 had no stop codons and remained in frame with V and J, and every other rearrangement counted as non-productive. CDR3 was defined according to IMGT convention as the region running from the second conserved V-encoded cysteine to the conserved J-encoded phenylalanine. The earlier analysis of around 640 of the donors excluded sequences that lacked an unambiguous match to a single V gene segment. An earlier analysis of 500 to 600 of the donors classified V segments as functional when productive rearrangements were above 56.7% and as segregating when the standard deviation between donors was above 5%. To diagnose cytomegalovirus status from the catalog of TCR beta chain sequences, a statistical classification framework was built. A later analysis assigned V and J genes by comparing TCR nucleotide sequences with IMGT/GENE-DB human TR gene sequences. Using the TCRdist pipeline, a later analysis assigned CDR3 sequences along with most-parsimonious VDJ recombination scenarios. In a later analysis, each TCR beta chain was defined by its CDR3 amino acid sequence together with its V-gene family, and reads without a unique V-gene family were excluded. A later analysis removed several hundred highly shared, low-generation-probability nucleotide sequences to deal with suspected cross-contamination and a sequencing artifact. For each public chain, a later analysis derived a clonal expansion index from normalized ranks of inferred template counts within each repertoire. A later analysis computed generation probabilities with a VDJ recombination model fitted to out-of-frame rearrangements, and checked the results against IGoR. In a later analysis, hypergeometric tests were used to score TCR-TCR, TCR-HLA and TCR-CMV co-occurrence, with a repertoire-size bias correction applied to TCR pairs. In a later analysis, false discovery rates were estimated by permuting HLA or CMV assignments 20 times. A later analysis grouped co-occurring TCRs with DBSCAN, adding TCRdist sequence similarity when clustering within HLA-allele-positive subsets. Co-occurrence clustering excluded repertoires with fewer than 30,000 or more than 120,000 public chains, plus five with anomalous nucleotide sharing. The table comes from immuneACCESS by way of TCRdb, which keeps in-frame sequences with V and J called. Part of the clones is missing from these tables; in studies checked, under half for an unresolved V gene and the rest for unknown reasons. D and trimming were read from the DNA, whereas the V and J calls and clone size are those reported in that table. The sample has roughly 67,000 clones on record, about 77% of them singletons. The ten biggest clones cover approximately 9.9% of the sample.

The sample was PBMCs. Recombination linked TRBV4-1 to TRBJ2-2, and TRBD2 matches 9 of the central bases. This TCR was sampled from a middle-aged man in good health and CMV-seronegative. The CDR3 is CASSRGLALDHTGELFF. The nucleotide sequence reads TGCGCCAGCAGCCGAGGACTAGCGCTCGACCACACCGGGGAGCTGTTTTTT.